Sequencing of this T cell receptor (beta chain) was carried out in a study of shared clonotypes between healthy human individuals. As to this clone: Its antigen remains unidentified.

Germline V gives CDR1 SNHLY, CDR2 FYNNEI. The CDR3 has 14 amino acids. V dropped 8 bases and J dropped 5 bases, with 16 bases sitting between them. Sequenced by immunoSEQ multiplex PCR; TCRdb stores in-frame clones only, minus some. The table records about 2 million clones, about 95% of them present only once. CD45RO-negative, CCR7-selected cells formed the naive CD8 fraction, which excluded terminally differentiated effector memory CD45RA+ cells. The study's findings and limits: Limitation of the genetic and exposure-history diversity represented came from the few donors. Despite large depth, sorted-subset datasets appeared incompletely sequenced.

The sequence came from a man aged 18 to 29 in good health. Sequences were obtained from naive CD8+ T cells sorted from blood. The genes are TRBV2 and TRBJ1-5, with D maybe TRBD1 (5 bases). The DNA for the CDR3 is TGTGCCAGCTGGGAGGGGATGAACGATCAGCCCCAGCATTTT. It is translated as CASWEGMNDQPQHF.